Here is one T cell receptor beta chain with its context. Measured with immunoSEQ multiplex PCR; TCRdb has only the in-frame clones, and not every one. The sample lists 250,000 or so clones, 65% to 90% occurring once. The data originate from a study of blood T cell repertoires in COVID-19. Overall study: In each case, the material was cDNA or gDNA derived from T cells, B-cell-depleted T cells, or PBMCs.

The CDR3 length is 15 residues. From germline, CDR1 is LNHDA and CDR2 SQIVND (reference sequence). Trimming cost V 5 bases and J 5 bases, with 18 bases left between them. Sequencing was performed on peripheral blood. This receptor was taken from a man aged 25-40 years with active or convalescent COVID-19. The J gene is TRBJ1-2, the V gene TRBV19; D gene unclear. The CDR3 protein is CASSPQYREAYGYTF. CDR3 DNA: TGTGCCAGTAGTCCCCAGTACCGAGAAGCGTATGGCTACACCTTC. Complete variable domain (other parts from reference TRBV19 and TRBJ1-2): DGGITQSPKYLFRKEGQNVTLSCEQNLNHDAMYWYRQDPGQGLRLIYYSQIVNDFQKGDIAEGYSVSREKKESFPLTVTSAQKNPTAFYLCASSPQYREAYGYTFGSGTRLTVV.